This section outlines one T cell receptor (beta chain) sequence together with its context. Its specificity is unknown. This CDR3 region has 13 residues. Germline V CDR1 and CDR2: SGDLS, YYNGEE. V shed 7 bases, J shed 3 bases, and the junction held 3 bases outside the gene matches. The sample comes from a study of cytomegalovirus exposure and HLA in healthy donors. In the study overall: Per a later analysis, the roughly 700 first-cohort and over 90 validation repertoires shared one platform.

General study findings and limits: The dataset shows that most TCR sequences were rare, while some public TCRs occurred in many donors. Later, an analysis found that TCR clusters from the first cohort tended to co-occur in the roughly 110 validation repertoires. The study labeled 170 or so TCR beta chains cytomegalovirus-associated.

Libraries were prepared by immunoSEQ multiplex PCR; TCRdb keeps only in-frame clonotypes and omits some of them. This sample has about 180,000 clones, with around nine tenths found just once. The source material was PBMCs. The receptor comes from a woman aged 25 to 39 in good health and CMV-seronegative. The chain employs TRBV9 and TRBJ1-2; 10 positions match TRBD1. The chain's CDR3 is CASGGQGHYGYTF. The CDR3 DNA sequence: TGTGCCAGCGGGGGACAGGGGCACTATGGCTACACCTTC.